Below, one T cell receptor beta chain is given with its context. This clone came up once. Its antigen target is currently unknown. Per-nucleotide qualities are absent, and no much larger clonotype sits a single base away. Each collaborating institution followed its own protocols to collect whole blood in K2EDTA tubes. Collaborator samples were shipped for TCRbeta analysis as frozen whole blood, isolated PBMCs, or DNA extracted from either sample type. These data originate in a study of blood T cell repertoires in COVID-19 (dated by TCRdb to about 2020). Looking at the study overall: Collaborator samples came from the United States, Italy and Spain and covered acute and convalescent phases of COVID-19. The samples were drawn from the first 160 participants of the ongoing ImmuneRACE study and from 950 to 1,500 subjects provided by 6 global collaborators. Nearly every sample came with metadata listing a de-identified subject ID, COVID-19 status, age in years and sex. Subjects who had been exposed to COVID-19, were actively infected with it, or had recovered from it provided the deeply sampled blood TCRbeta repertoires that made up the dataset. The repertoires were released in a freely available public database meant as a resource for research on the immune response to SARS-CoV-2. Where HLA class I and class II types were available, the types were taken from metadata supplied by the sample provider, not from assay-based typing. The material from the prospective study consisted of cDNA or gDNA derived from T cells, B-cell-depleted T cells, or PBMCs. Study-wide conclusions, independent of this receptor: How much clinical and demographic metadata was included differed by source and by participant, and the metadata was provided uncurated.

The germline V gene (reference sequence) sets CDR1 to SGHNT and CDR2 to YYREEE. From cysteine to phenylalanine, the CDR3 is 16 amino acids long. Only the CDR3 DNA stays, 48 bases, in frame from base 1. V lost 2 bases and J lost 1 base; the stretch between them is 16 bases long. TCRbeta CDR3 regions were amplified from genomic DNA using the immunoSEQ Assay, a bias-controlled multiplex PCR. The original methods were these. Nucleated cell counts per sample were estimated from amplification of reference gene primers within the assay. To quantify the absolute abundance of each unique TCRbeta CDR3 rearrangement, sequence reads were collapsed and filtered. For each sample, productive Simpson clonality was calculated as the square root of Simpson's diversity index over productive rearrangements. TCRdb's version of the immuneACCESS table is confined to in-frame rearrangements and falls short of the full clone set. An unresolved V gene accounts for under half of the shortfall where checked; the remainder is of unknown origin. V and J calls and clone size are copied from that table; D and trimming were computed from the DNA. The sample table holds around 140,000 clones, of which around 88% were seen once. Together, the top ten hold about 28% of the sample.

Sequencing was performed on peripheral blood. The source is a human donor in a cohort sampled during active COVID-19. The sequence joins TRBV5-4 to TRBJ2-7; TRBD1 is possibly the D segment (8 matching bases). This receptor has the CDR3 CASSFGGQGGSYEQYF. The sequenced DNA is TGTGCCAGCAGCTTTGGCGGACAGGGAGGGTCCTACGAGCAGTACTTC.